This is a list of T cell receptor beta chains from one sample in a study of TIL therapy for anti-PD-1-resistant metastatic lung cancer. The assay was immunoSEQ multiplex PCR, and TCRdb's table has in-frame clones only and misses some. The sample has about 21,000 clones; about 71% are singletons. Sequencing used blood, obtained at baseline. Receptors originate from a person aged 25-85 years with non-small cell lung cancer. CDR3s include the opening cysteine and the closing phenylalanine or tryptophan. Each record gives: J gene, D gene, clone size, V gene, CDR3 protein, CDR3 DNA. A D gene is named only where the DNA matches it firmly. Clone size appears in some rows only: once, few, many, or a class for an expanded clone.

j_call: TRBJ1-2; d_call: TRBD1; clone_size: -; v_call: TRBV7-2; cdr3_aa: CASSLGGWDSRFYGYTF; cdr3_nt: TGTGCCAGCAGCTTAGGGGGCTGGGACAGCCGATTCTATGGCTACACCTTC
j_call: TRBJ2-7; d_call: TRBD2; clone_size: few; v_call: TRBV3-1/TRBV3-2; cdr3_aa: CASSLQAGEGYEQYF; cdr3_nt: TGTGCCAGCAGCCTTCAAGCGGGAGAGGGCTACGAGCAGTACTTC
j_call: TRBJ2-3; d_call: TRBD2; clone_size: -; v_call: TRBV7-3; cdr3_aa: CASSAGTAGEGTQYF; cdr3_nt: TGTGCCAGCAGCGCCGGGACCGCGGGAGAGGGTACGCAGTATTTT
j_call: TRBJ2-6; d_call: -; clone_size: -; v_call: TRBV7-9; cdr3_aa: CATPLPRAGANVLTF; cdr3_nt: TGTGCCACCCCGCTGCCCAGGGCCGGGGCCAACGTCCTGACTTTC
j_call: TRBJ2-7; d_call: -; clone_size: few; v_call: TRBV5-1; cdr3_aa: CASSLVPEGEQYF; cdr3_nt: TGCGCCAGCAGCTTGGTTCCCGAGGGCGAGCAGTACTTC
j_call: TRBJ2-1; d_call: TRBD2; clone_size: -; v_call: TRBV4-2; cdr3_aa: CASSQVSSGSSYNEQFF; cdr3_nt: TGTGCCAGCAGCCAAGTTTCTAGCGGTAGCTCCTACAATGAGCAGTTCTTC
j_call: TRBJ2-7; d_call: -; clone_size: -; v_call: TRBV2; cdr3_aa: CASSSRKRSGTYEQYF; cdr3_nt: TGTGCCAGCAGTAGCCGGAAAAGATCAGGAACCTACGAGCAGTACTTC
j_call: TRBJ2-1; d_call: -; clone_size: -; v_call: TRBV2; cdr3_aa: CASSGMTDDEQFF; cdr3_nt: TGTGCCAGCAGCGGGATGACAGACGATGAGCAGTTCTTC
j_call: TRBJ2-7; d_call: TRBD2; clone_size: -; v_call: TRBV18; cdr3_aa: CASSPSIAGGDEQYF; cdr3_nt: TGTGCCAGCTCACCGTCTATAGCGGGAGGCGACGAGCAGTACTTC
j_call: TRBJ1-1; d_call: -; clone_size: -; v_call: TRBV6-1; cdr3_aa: CASSEKGPHTEAFF; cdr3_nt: TGTGCCAGCAGTGAAAAAGGGCCCCACACTGAAGCTTTCTTT
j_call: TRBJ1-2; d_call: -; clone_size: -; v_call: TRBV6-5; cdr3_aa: CASSYSGGRTYGYTF; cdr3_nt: TGTGCCAGCAGTTACTCCGGGGGGCGGACCTATGGCTACACCTTC
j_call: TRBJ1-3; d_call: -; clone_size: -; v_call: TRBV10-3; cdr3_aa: CAISGGGYSGNTIYF; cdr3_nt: TGTGCCATCAGTGGCGGGGGCTACTCTGGAAACACCATATATTTT
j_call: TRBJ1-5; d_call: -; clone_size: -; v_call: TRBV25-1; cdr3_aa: CASSAGVGSNQPQHF; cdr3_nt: TGTGCCAGCAGTGCGGGGGTGGGGAGCAATCAGCCCCAGCATTTT
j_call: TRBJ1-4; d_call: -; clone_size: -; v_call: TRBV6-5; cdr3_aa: CASSYFGVSNEKLFF; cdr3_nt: TGTGCCAGCAGTTATTTCGGGGTATCTAATGAAAAACTGTTTTTT
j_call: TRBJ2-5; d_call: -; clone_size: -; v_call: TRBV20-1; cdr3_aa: CSAWREETQYF; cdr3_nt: TGCAGTGCTTGGAGGGAAGAGACCCAGTACTTC
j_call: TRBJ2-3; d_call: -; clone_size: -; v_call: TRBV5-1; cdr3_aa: CASSLATGQPSTDTQYF; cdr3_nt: TGCGCCAGCAGCTTGGCCACGGGACAACCTAGCACAGATACGCAGTATTTT